A selection of T cell receptor beta chains follows, all from one sample in a study of control samples from healthy donors and cancer patients. Clones were sequenced by immunoSEQ multiplex PCR, and TCRdb holds only the in-frame ones, with some missing. The data contain about 100,000 clones, roughly 87% of them singletons. Material: blood. The receptors here all came from a woman in her fifties or sixties in good health. The CDR3 runs from the conserved cysteine through the conserved F or W. A D gene is named only where the DNA matches it firmly. Clone size is given for some rows only: seen once, a few or many times, or a class if the clone is expanded.

TRBJ1-4,13,TRBV6-5,.,.,CASSRTRNEKLFF,TGTGCCAGCAGCCGCACCCGAAATGAAAAACTGTTTTTT
TRBJ1-1,17,TRBV3-1/TRBV3-2,.,.,CASSQEMAGPNVGEAFF,TGTGCCAGCAGCCAGGAAATGGCAGGCCCGAACGTGGGTGAAGCTTTCTTT
TRBJ2-7,12,TRBV5-4,.,.,CASSLGNYEQYF,TGTGCCAGCAGCTTGGGTAACTACGAGCAGTACTTC
TRBJ2-4,18,TRBV9,TRBD1,.,CASSGTKRDRGRRNIQYF,TGTGCCAGCAGCGGAACCAAGAGGGACAGGGGGCGCCGGAACATTCAGTACTTC
TRBJ1-4,13,TRBV12-3/TRBV12-4,.,once,CASRVMTNEKLFF,TGTGCCAGCAGGGTTATGACTAATGAAAAACTGTTTTTT
TRBJ2-5,14,TRBV19,TRBD2,.,CASSPGGKGETQYF,TGTGCCAGTAGCCCCGGGGGGAAGGGGGAGACCCAGTACTTC
TRBJ2-3,13,TRBV3-1/TRBV3-2,.,.,CASSLPSTDTQYF,TGTGCCAGCAGCCTGCCTAGCACAGATACGCAGTATTTT
TRBJ1-4,15,TRBV30,TRBD1,.,CAWSYRDRVNEKLFF,TGTGCCTGGAGCTACAGGGACAGGGTGAATGAAAAACTGTTTTTT
TRBJ1-1,13,TRBV19,.,.,CASSIPRSTEAFF,TGTGCCAGTAGTATTCCCCGGAGCACTGAAGCTTTCTTT
TRBJ2-6,15,TRBV19,.,.,CASSTSNSGANVLTF,TGTGCCAGTAGTACGTCTAACTCTGGGGCCAACGTCCTGACTTTC
TRBJ1-1,13,TRBV18,.,.,CASSPRQDTEAFF,TGTGCCAGCTCACCACGACAGGACACTGAAGCTTTCTTT
TRBJ1-1,16,TRBV11-2,TRBD1,.,CASSPTGTGEDTEAFF,TGTGCCAGCAGCCCCACCGGGACAGGGGAAGACACTGAAGCTTTCTTT
TRBJ2-2,20,TRBV4-3,TRBD2,.,CASSQEGPLTTSGPTGELFF,TGCGCCAGCAGCCAAGAAGGGCCATTGACAACTAGCGGGCCCACCGGGGAGCTGTTTTTT
TRBJ2-5,16,TRBV15,.,.,CATRAGGRSVQETQYF,TGTGCCACCAGAGCCGGGGGCAGGTCGGTTCAAGAGACCCAGTACTTC
TRBJ1-2,13,TRBV5-4,.,.,CASSSWGDYGYTF,TGTGCCAGCAGCTCGTGGGGGGACTATGGCTACACCTTC
TRBJ2-5,15,TRBV5-1,.,.,CASSLVPRGRQTQYF,TGCGCCAGCAGCTTGGTACCGAGAGGGAGACAGACCCAGTACTTC
TRBJ1-5,14,TRBV11-2,.,.,CASSNRTDHQPQHF,TGTGCCAGCAGTAATCGGACAGACCATCAGCCCCAGCATTTT
TRBJ2-3,15,TRBV18,TRBD1,once,CASSPGTAGPDTQYF,TGTGCCAGCTCACCGGGGACAGCCGGGCCAGATACGCAGTATTTT
TRBJ1-2,12,TRBV9,.,.,CASSVGSTGYTF,TGTGCCAGCAGCGTAGGGTCTACCGGCTACACCTTC
TRBJ1-5,15,TRBV7-2,.,.,CASSLERGPGQPQHF,TGTGCCAGCAGCTTAGAAAGAGGCCCAGGGCAGCCCCAGCATTTT
TRBJ1-2,13,TRBV6-2/TRBV6-3,.,.,CASSLDDVGGYTF,TGTGCCAGCAGTTTAGACGATGTTGGGGGCTACACCTTC
TRBJ2-3,15,TRBV7-2,TRBD2,.,CASGGLAGKRDTQYF,TGTGCCAGCGGCGGACTAGCGGGAAAGCGAGATACGCAGTATTTT
TRBJ2-1,14,TRBV30,TRBD2,.,CAWRPPGGAKEQFF,TGTGCCTGGAGACCGCCCGGGGGGGCCAAGGAGCAGTTCTTC
TRBJ2-3,14,TRBV6-5,TRBD1,once,CASRTGTGTDTQYF,TGTGCCAGCCGGACCGGGACAGGCACAGATACGCAGTATTTT
TRBJ2-5,16,TRBV5-6,TRBD1,.,CASSLAETGVGETQYF,TGTGCCAGCAGCTTGGCCGAGACAGGGGTGGGGGAGACCCAGTACTTC
TRBJ2-3,14,TRBV18,.,.,CASSLSRGTDTQYF,TGTGCCAGCTCACTTTCCCGGGGCACAGATACGCAGTATTTT
TRBJ1-2,14,TRBV4-3,.,.,CASSQDQTLYGYTF,TGCGCCAGCAGCCAAGATCAGACTCTCTATGGCTACACCTTC
TRBJ2-1,15,TRBV7-3,.,few,CASSSQGSSYNEQFF,TGTGCCAGCAGCTCCCAGGGGAGCTCCTACAATGAGCAGTTCTTC
TRBJ1-5,13,TRBV12-3/TRBV12-4,.,.,CASSWSGIQPQHF,TGTGCCAGCAGTTGGTCCGGGATACAGCCCCAGCATTTT
TRBJ2-3,11,TRBV28,.,.,CASSLTDTQYF,TGTGCCAGCAGTCTCACAGATACGCAGTATTTT
TRBJ1-1,16,TRBV6-6,.,few,CATVRAPSPPNTEAFF,TGTGCCACGGTGAGAGCGCCATCCCCCCCGAACACTGAAGCTTTCTTT
TRBJ1-1,13,TRBV6-6,.,once,CASTSDPNTEAFF,TGTGCCAGCACCTCGGACCCGAACACTGAAGCTTTCTTT
TRBJ1-1,15,TRBV11-2,.,.,CASSLGSGRNTEAFF,TGTGCCAGCAGCTTAGGATCAGGGAGGAACACTGAAGCTTTCTTT
TRBJ1-1,12,TRBV7-2,.,.,CASSRIEGEAFF,TGTGCCAGCAGCAGGATCGAGGGAGAAGCTTTCTTT
TRBJ2-3,17,TRBV23-1,TRBD2,.,CASSQSTQRGDTDTQYF,TGCGCCAGCAGTCAATCGACCCAGCGGGGGGACACAGATACGCAGTATTTT
TRBJ2-1,17,TRBV4-3,.,.,CASSQGVGRDSYNEQFF,TGCGCCAGCAGCCAAGGTGTGGGAAGGGACTCTTACAATGAGCAGTTCTTC
TRBJ2-1,13,TRBV10-2,.,.,CASSEGYPPEQFF,TGCGCCAGCAGTGAGGGCTACCCCCCCGAGCAGTTCTTC
TRBJ2-2,13,TRBV6-1,.,.,CASSEFRGGELFF,TGTGCCAGCAGTGAATTTCGCGGCGGGGAGCTGTTTTTT
TRBJ1-5,12,TRBV2,.,.,CASTGGNQPQHF,TGTGCCAGCACGGGGGGCAATCAGCCCCAGCATTTT